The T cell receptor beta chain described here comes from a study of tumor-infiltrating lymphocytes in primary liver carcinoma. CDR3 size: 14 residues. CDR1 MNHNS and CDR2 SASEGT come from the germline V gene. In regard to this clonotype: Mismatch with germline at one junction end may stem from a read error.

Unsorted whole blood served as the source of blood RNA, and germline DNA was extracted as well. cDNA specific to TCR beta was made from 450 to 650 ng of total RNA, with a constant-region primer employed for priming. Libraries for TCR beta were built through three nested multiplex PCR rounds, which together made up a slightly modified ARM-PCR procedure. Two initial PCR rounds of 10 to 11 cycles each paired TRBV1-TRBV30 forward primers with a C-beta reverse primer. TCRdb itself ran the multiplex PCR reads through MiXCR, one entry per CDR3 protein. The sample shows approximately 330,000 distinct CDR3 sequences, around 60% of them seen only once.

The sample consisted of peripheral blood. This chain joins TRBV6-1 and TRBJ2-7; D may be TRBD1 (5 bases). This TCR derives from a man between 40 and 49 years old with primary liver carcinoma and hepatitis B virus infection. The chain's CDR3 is CASSVQGFFYEEYF. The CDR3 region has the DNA TGTGCCAGCAGTGTTCAGGGCTTCTTCTACGAGGAGTACTTC.